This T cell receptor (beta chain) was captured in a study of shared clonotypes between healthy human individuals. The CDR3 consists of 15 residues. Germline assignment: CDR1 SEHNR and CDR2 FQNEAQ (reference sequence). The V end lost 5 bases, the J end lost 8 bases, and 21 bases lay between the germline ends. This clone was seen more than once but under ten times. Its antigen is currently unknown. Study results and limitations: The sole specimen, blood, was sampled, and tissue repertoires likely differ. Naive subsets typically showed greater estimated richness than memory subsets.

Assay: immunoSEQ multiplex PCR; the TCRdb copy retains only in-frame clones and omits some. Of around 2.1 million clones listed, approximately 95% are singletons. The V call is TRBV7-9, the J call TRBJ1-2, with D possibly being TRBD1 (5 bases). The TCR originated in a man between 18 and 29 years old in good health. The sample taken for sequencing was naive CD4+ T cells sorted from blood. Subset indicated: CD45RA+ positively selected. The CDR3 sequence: CASSPDADSRGGYTF. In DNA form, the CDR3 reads TGTGCCAGCAGCCCTGATGCGGACTCTAGGGGAGGCTACACCTTC.